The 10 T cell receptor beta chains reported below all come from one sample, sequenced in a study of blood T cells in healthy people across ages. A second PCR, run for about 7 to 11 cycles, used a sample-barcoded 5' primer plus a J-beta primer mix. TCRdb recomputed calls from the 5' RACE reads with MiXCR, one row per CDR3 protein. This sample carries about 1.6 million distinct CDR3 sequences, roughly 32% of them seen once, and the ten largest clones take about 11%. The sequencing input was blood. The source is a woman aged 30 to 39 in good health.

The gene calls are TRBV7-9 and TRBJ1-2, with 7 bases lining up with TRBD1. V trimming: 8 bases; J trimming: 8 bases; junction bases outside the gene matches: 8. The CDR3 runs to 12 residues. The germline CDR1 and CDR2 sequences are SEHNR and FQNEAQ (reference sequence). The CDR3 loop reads CASATGEGGYTF. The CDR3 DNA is TGTGCCAGCGCTACAGGGGAAGGCGGCTACACCTTC.

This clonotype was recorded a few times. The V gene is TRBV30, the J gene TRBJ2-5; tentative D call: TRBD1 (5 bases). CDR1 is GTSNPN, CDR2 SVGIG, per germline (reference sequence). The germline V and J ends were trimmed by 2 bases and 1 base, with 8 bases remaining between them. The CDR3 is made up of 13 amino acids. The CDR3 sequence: CAWSPDSQETQYF. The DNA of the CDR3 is TGTGCCTGGAGTCCTGACAGCCAAGAGACCCAGTACTTC.

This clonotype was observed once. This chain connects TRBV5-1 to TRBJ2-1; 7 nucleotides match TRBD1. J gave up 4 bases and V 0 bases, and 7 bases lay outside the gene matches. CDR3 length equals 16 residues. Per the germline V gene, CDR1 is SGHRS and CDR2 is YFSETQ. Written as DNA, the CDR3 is TGCGCCAGCAGCTTGGGGGACAGTCCTCTTTACAATGAGCAGTTCTTC. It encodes CASSLGDSPLYNEQFF. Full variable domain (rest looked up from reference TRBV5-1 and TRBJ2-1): KAGVTQTPRYLIKTRGQQVTLSCSPISGHRSVSWYQQTPGQGLQFLFEYFSETQRNKGNFPGRFSGRQFSNSRSEMNVSTLELGDSALYLCASSLGDSPLYNEQFFGPGTRLTVL.

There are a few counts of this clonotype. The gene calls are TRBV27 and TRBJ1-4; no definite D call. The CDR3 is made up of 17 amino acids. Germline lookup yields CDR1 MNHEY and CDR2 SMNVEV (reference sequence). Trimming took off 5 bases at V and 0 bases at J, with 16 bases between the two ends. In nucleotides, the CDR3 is TGTGCCAGCAGTCTCCGCCCCTGGCAGACAACTAATGAAAAACTGTTTTTT. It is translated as CASSLRPWQTTNEKLFF. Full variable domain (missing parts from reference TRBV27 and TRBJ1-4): EAQVTQNPRYLITVTGKKLTVTCSQNMNHEYMSWYRQDPGLGLRQIYYSMNVEVTDKGDVPEGYKVSRKEKRNFPLILESPSPNQTSLYFCASSLRPWQTTNEKLFFGSGTQLSVL.

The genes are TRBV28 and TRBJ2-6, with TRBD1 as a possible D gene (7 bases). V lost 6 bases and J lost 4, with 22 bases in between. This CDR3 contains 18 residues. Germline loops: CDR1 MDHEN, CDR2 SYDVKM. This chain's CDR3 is CASSSSNDREAGANVLTF. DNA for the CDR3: TGTGCCAGCAGCTCCTCAAACGACAGGGAGGCCGGGGCCAACGTCCTGACTTTC.

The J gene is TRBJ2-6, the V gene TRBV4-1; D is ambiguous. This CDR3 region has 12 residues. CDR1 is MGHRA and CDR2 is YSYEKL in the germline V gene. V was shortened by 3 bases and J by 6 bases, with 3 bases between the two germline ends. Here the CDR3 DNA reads TGCGCCAGCAGCCAGTCGGCCAACGTCCTGACTTTC. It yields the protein CASSQSANVLTF.

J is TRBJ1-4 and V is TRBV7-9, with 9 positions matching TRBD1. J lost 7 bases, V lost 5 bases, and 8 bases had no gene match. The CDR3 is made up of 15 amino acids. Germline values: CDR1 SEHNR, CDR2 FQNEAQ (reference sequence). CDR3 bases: TGTGCCAGCAGCCTAAATACAGGGGGCTTTGAAAAACTGTTTTTT. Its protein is CASSLNTGGFEKLFF.

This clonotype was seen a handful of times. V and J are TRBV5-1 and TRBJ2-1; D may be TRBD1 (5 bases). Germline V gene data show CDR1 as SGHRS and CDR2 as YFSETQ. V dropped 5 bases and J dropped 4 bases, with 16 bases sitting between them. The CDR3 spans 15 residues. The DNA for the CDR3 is TGCGCCAGCAGTGTTGCGGACAACCCATACAATGAGCAGTTCTTC. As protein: CASSVADNPYNEQFF.

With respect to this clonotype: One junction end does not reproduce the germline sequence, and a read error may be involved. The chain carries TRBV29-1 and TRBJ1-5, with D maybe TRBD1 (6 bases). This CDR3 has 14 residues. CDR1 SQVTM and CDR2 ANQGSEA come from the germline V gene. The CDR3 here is CRVHRDYSNQPRHF. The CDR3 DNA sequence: TGCAGGGTCCACAGGGACTATAGCAATCAGCCCCGGCATTTT.

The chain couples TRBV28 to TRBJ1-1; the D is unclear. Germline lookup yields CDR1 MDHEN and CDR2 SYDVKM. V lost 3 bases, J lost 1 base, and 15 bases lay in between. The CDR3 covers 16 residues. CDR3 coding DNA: TGTGCCAGCAGTTTGTTTGAGGGCCGAAAGAACACTGAAGCTTTCTTT. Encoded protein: CASSLFEGRKNTEAFF.